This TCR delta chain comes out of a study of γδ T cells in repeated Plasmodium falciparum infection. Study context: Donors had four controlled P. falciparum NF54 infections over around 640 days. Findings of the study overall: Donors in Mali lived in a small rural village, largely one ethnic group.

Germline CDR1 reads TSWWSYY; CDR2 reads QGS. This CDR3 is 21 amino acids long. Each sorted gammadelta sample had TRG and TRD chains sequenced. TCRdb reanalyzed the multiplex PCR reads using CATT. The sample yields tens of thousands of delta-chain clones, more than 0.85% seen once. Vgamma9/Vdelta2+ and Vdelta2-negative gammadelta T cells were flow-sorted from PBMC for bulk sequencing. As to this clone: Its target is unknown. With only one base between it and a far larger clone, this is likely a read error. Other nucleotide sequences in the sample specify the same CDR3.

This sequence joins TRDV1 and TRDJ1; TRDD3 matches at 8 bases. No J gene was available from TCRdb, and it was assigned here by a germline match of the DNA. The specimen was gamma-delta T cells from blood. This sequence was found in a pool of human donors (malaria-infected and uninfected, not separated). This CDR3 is CALGERPFFPLLLGDTDKLIF. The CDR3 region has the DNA TGTGCTCTCGGGGAACGGCCCTTTTTCCCACTTTTACTGGGGGACACCGATAAACTCATCTTT.